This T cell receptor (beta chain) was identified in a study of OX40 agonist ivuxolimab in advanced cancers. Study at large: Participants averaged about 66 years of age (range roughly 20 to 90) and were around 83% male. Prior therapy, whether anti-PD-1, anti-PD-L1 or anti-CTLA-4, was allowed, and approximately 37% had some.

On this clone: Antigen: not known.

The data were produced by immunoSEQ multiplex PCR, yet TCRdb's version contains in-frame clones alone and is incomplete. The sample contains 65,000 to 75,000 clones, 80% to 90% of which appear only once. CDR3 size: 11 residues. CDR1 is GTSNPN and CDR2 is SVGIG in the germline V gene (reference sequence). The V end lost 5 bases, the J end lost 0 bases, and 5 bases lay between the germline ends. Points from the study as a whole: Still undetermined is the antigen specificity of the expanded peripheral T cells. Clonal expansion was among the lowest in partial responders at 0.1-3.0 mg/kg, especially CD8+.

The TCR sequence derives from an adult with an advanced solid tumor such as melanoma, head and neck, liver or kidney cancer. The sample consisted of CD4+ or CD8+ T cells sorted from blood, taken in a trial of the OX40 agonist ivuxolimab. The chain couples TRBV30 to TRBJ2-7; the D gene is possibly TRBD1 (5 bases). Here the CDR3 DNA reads TGTGCCTGGGACAGCTCCTACGAGCAGTACTTC. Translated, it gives CAWDSSYEQYF.